This T cell receptor (beta chain) comes out of a study of blood T cell repertoires in COVID-19. As for the study in general: COVID-19 samples from acute and convalescent phases originated in the United States, Italy and Spain.

J lost 6 bases, V lost 4 bases, and 12 bases had no gene match. Germline CDR1 reads SGHVS; CDR2 reads FQNEAQ. CDR3 size: 16 residues. TCRdb's table, derived via immunoSEQ multiplex PCR, lists solely in-frame clones and lacks some. The sample consists of 150,000 to 190,000 clones, roughly 80% of them appearing once. What the recovered Cohort 3 donors had was two negative PCRs, clearance, or symptom resolution. This clonotype was sampled from a man in his fifties or sixties who had recovered from COVID-19. Sequencing input: PBMCs or T cells enriched from blood (not recorded which). J is TRBJ2-7 and V is TRBV7-8; 10 positions agree with TRBD1. The CDR3 loop reads CASSSRQGARSVEQYF. The DNA of the CDR3 is TGTGCCAGCAGCTCGAGACAGGGGGCGCGATCCGTCGAGCAGTACTTC.